The 18 T cell receptor beta chains listed next were all sequenced from one sample in a study of liver allograft versus peripheral blood T cells. Background on the study: Recipients' peripheral blood served as the comparator for T cell receptor repertoires in transplanted livers.

Each CDR3 protein gets one entry after TCRdb re-called the reads with MiXCR. The sample yields over 250 distinct CDR3 sequences, about 17% seen once. The source is a human patient who had a liver transplant. Some of the T cells might come from the graft donor.

V usage is TRBV19 and J usage is TRBJ2-2; 10 bases agree with TRBD1. This CDR3 is 18 amino acids long. The V segment lost 3 bases and the J segment 6 bases; nucleotides outside the gene matches: 13. From germline, CDR1 is LNHDA and CDR2 SQIVND (reference sequence). The CDR3 DNA follows: TGTGCCAGTAGTATCGCGGGACCGGGACAGGGGTGGGCCGGGGAGCTGTTTTTT. Translated, it gives CASSIAGPGQGWAGELFF.

Turning to this clonotype: A much larger clone lies one base from this, so it may be a read error. The V and J genes are TRBV12-5 and TRBJ1-5; 7 bases fit TRBD1. The CDR3 is made up of 15 amino acids. With 6 bases clipped from V and 9 bases from J, the junction kept 14 bases outside the gene matches. The germline CDR1 and CDR2 sequences are LGHNT and FRNRAP. CDR3 DNA sequence: TGTGCTAGTGGCGGAACAGGGGCCGGCGATCGGCCCCAGCATTTT. Amino acid sequence: CASGGTGAGDRPQHF.

This clonotype is deemed hyperexpanded. The V gene is TRBV6-1, the J gene TRBJ1-2, with 7 bases fitting TRBD1. This CDR3 has 15 amino acids. Per germline, CDR1 MNHNS and CDR2 SASEGT. V lost 8 bases to trimming and J lost 1 base; unmatched junction nucleotides: 10. The CDR3 coding sequence is TGTGCCAGCTCCTTCCTCCGGGACAGTAACTATGGCTACACCTTC. This codes for CASSFLRDSNYGYTF.

Relative to its sample, this clonotype is medium-sized. The genes are TRBV6-6 and TRBJ2-3; TRBD2 agrees at 13 bases. CDR3 length: 19 amino acids. Germline lookup yields CDR1 MNHNY and CDR2 SVGAGI (reference sequence). The trim removed 2 bases at V and 3 bases at J, leaving 11 bases unmatched. The CDR3 loop is CASSYPIKTSGGSTDTQYF. The CDR3 nucleotides read TGTGCCAGCAGTTACCCTATAAAGACTAGCGGGGGGAGTACAGATACGCAGTATTTT.

This chain connects TRBV27 to TRBJ2-7; TRBD2 matches 12 bases. The V gene end was trimmed by 5 bases and the J gene end by 9 bases; junction bases not matched to a gene: 8. The CDR3 length is 14 residues. From germline, CDR1 is MNHEY and CDR2 SMNVEV (reference sequence). CDR3 in amino acids: CASSGTSGFLLQYF. Here the CDR3 DNA reads TGTGCCAGCAGTGGGACTAGCGGGTTTTTGTTGCAGTACTTC.

The chain recombines TRBV9 with TRBJ2-7; TRBD1 agrees at 10 bases. Trimming cost V 1 base and J 7 bases; bases outside gene matches: 8. The CDR3 sequence is 15 residues long. The germline V gene encodes CDR1 SGDLS and CDR2 YYNGEE. CDR3 amino acids: CASSVRRDRGYEQYF. In nucleotides, the CDR3 is TGTGCCAGCAGCGTAAGGAGGGACAGGGGTTATGAGCAGTACTTC.

Within the sample, this clonotype is large (0.1 to 1%). The chain is built from TRBV6-5 and TRBJ2-7; TRBD2 aligns across 10 bases. This CDR3 contains 16 residues. With 6 bases clipped from V and 3 bases from J, the junction kept 11 bases outside the gene matches. Germline-derived CDR1 and CDR2 are MNHEY and SVGAGI. The CDR3 loop reads CASSPSLAGGFYEQYF. The CDR3 DNA reads as TGTGCCAGCAGCCCCTCTTTAGCGGGAGGCTTCTACGAGCAGTACTTC.

By its share, this clonotype is medium-sized. This chain uses TRBV30 with TRBJ2-5; D may be TRBD1 (5 bases). Germline loops: CDR1 GTSNPN, CDR2 SVGIG (reference sequence). The CDR3 consists of 14 residues. V lost 1 base and J 0 bases, leaving 9 bases between the germline ends. Here the CDR3 reads CAWSGGYHQETQYF. CDR3 bases: TGTGCCTGGAGTGGGGGCTATCACCAAGAGACCCAGTACTTC. Based on the CDR3 plus reference TRBV30 and TRBJ2-5, the full variable domain is SQTIHQWPATLVQPVGSPLSLECTVEGTSNPNLYWYRQAAGRGLQLLFYSVGIGQISSEVPQNLSASRPQDRQFILSSKKLLLSDSGFYLCAWSGGYHQETQYFGPGTRLLVL.

In its sample, this clonotype ranks as large (0.1 to 1%). The rearrangement uses TRBV19 and TRBJ1-1; D is unresolved. The CDR3 has 15 residues. CDR1 is LNHDA, CDR2 SQIVND, per germline (reference sequence). Trimming left V 3 bases short and J 0 bases short, with 11 bases between. CDR3 in amino acids: CASSIRAGVNTEAFF. In nucleotides, the CDR3 is TGTGCCAGTAGTATTAGGGCAGGAGTGAACACTGAAGCTTTCTTT.

This clonotype was picked up many times. The chain joins TRBV20-1 to TRBJ2-1, with 14 bases lining up with TRBD2. Trimming removed 0 bases from V and 2 bases from J; junction bases left unmatched: 6. Germline values: CDR1 DFQATT, CDR2 SNEGSKA (reference sequence). This CDR3 is 18 amino acids long. The chain's CDR3 is CSARDWGTSGRTYNEQFF. In nucleotides, the CDR3 is TGCAGTGCTAGAGATTGGGGGACTAGCGGGAGAACCTACAATGAGCAGTTCTTC.

This clonotype is large (0.1 to 1%) by share. V is TRBV18 and J is TRBJ1-2; the match to TRBD1 covers 9 bases. Germline CDR1 and CDR2: KGHSH and LQKENI. V lost 4 bases, J lost 7 bases, and 7 bases stayed unmatched. This CDR3 is built from 14 residues. The CDR3 DNA sequence: TGTGCCAGCTCACTACCCGGGACAGGGTTTGGCTACACCTTC. Amino acid sequence: CASSLPGTGFGYTF.

Notes on this clonotype: This probably arose from a read error, given a far larger clone one base away. The genes are TRBV7-2 and TRBJ1-4; D remains unclear. The CDR3 sequence is 16 residues long. Germline CDR1 and CDR2: SGHTA and FQGNSA. The CDR3, as DNA: TGTGCCAGCAGCTTAGCGCCAGGTGCAACTAATGAAAAAATGTTTTTT. It codes for CASSLAPGATNEKMFF.

The rearrangement joins TRBV27 to TRBJ1-5; 8 nucleotides line up with TRBD1. The CDR3 runs 13 residues. V shed 4 bases, J shed 6 bases, and the junction held 2 bases outside the gene matches. Germline CDR1 MNHEY, CDR2 SMNVEV (reference sequence). CDR3 coding DNA: TGTGCCAGCAGTTCGACAGGGGCTCAGCCCCAGCATTTT. Protein product: CASSSTGAQPQHF.

This clonotype has just a few counts. V gene TRBV24-1 combines with J gene TRBJ2-7, with 7 nucleotides matching TRBD1. Per the germline V gene, CDR1 is KGHDR and CDR2 is SFDVKD. V trimming: 5 bases; J trimming: 2 bases; junction bases outside the gene matches: 2. This CDR3 comprises 13 residues. The chain's CDR3 is CATSAQGAYEQYF. The CDR3 nucleotides read TGTGCCACCAGTGCTCAGGGGGCCTACGAGCAGTACTTC.

By its share, this clonotype is large. The rearrangement uses TRBV6-1 and TRBJ2-7; 11 bases map to TRBD2. The length of the CDR3 is 18 residues. V lost 6 bases to trimming and J lost 0 bases; unmatched junction nucleotides: 13. From germline, CDR1 is MNHNS and CDR2 SASEGT. CDR3 DNA sequence: TGTGCCAGCAGACCTCCGTTAGCGGGGGGGAGGAGCTCCTACGAGCAGTACTTC. Translation: CASRPPLAGGRSSYEQYF.

Relative to its sample, this clonotype is large. The chain is built from TRBV6-6 and TRBJ2-7; D not resolved. CDR1 is MNHNY, CDR2 SVGAGI, per germline (reference sequence). Trimming cost V 2 bases and J 3 bases, with 5 bases left between them. This CDR3 has 12 residues. The CDR3 reads CASSYVNYEQYF. The CDR3, as DNA: TGTGCCAGCAGTTACGTCAACTACGAGCAGTACTTC.

This clonotype is judged medium-sized. This chain uses TRBV12-3 or TRBV12-4 with TRBJ2-7; no reliable D call. The CDR3 is 13 residues long. V was clipped by 3 bases and J by 2 bases, with 8 bases between them. The CDR3 DNA reads as TGTGCCAGCAGTTTCCCCCCCCCCTACGAGCAGTACTTC. Protein: CASSFPPPYEQYF.

This clonotype was seen a few times. J is TRBJ2-1 and V is TRBV27, with D maybe TRBD1 (7 bases). Germline V gene data show CDR1 as MNHEY and CDR2 as SMNVEV (reference sequence). Trimming removed 7 bases at V and 3 bases at J, with 13 bases between. This CDR3 comprises 14 residues. The CDR3: CASNPGGSYNEQFF. The DNA for the CDR3 is TGTGCCAGCAACCCAGGGGGGAGCTACAATGAGCAGTTCTTC.